This TCR beta chain was identified during a study of Ad26.COV2.S vaccination and SARS-CoV-2 variants. Study details: In the study, Ad26.COV2.S was injected intramuscularly once, or twice 56 days apart.

Germline lookup yields CDR1 GTSNPN and CDR2 SVGIG (reference sequence). V lost 2 bases and J 4 bases, leaving 6 bases between the germline ends. The CDR3 length is 11 residues. The repertoire was sequenced with immunoSEQ multiplex PCR; TCRdb's copy has only in-frame clones and lacks some. Here the sample spans hundreds of thousands of clones, around 90% being singletons. For this clone: Different DNA sequences within this sample yield the same CDR3.

The sample's treatment: roughly 20 received Ad26.COV2.S at low or high dose, single or two shots; several received placebo; per-sample allocation not given. Collection of samples fell on day 63 after the first vaccine or placebo injection. Donation came from an adult in Boston who was aged 18-55 years. The specimen was peripheral blood, collected in a trial of Ad26.COV2.S vaccine versus placebo. This chain uses TRBV30 with TRBJ2-7; no reliable D call. The source is a person aged 18-60 years who received the Ad26.COV2.S COVID-19 vaccine or a placebo. The CDR3 nucleotides read TGTGCCTGGAGTACACGGTACGAGCAGTACTTC. Protein: CAWSTRYEQYF.